Following are 30 T cell receptor beta chains from one sample sequenced in a study of identical twins. In TCRdb, the 5' RACE reads were re-called with MiXCR into one record per CDR3 protein. Of about 1.7 million distinct CDR3 sequences in the sample, roughly a third were seen once. Specimen: cord blood. These receptors all stem from a newborn girl in good health.

This clonotype was found a few times. J is TRBJ2-1 and V is TRBV20-1; D is perhaps TRBD1 or TRBD2 (6 bases each). The CDR3 sequence is 14 residues long. Germline V gene sequence: CDR1 DFQATT, CDR2 SNEGSKA (reference sequence). V was shortened by 5 bases and J by 4 bases, with 15 bases between the two germline ends. The CDR3 sequence is CSAPPQGRYNEQFF. The CDR3 DNA reads TGCAGTGCTCCCCCCCAGGGGAGGTACAATGAGCAGTTCTTC.

As concerns this clonotype: This may be a read error: a much more frequent sequence differs by one nucleotide. V gene TRBV12-3 or TRBV12-4 combines with J gene TRBJ2-7; perhaps TRBD2 as D (7 bases). The CDR3 consists of 15 residues. The CDR3: CASSFFAGASYKQYF. The CDR3 DNA reads as TGTGCCAGCAGTTTTTTCGCGGGGGCTTCCTACAAGCAGTACTTC.

This clonotype was counted between two and nine times. This likely came from a read error, as a far larger clone is one base away. V usage is TRBV2 and J usage is TRBJ1-2; 7 bases line up with TRBD1. The CDR3 is made up of 12 amino acids. Looked up from germline, CDR1 is SNHLY and CDR2 is FYNNEI. This CDR3 is CAGSPGGYGYTF. The CDR3 DNA reads as TGTGCCGGCAGTCCAGGGGGCTATGGCTACACCTTC.

This clonotype was seen only once. The chain couples TRBV3-1 to TRBJ2-4; TRBD1 or TRBD2 may be the D gene (6 bases each). This CDR3 contains 15 residues. Germline lookup yields CDR1 LGHDT and CDR2 YNNKEL (reference sequence). V dropped 4 bases and J dropped 13 bases, with 23 bases sitting between them. DNA of the CDR3: TGTGCCAGCAGCCCCTCGACAGGATACGGAGGGGAGCAGTACTTC. Residues: CASSPSTGYGGEQYF.

This clonotype was counted between two and nine times. The chain couples TRBV19 to TRBJ1-4, with D perhaps TRBD1 (5 bases). V was trimmed by 5 bases and J by 4 bases, leaving 14 bases between them. The length of the CDR3 is 15 residues. CDR1 is LNHDA, CDR2 SQIVND, per germline (reference sequence). The CDR3 nucleotides read TGTGCCAGTAGTCCTCCGACAGCTGGTAATGAAAAACTGTTTTTT. Translated: CASSPPTAGNEKLFF.

This rearrangement joins TRBV7-8 to TRBJ1-2; D is uncertain. V was cut by 0 bases and J by 0 bases, with 11 bases left in between. From germline, CDR1 is SGHVS and CDR2 FQNEAQ. The CDR3 has 16 residues. The CDR3 DNA sequence: TGTGCCAGCAGCTTAGCGCGAGGGCTAGCTAACTATGGCTACACCTTC. It yields the protein CASSLARGLANYGYTF.

This clonotype showed up just a few times. The CDR3 loop is CASSLGKTSGSWFHEQFF. The CDR3 DNA is TGCGCCAGCAGCTTGGGAAAGACTAGCGGGAGTTGGTTCCATGAGCAGTTCTTC. The chain recombines TRBV5-1 with TRBJ2-1; 12 nucleotides match TRBD2. V dropped 0 bases and J dropped 8; count of bases not matched to a gene: 12. The CDR3 length is 18 residues. Germline CDR1 SGHRS, CDR2 YFSETQ. Together with reference TRBV5-1 and TRBJ2-1, the CDR3 gives the full variable domain: KAGVTQTPRYLIKTRGQQVTLSCSPISGHRSVSWYQQTPGQGLQFLFEYFSETQRNKGNFPGRFSGRQFSNSRSEMNVSTLELGDSALYLCASSLGKTSGSWFHEQFFGPGTRLTVL.

This clonotype is a singleton in its sample. The junction departs from the called germline gene at one end, perhaps through a read error. The J gene is TRBJ1-2, the V gene TRBV27, with D maybe TRBD1 (6 bases). Per germline, CDR1 MNHEY and CDR2 SMNVEV (reference sequence). This CDR3 comprises 13 residues. The CDR3: CASSKSDSYGYAF. The CDR3 DNA reads TGTGCCAGCAGTAAATCGGACAGCTATGGCTACGCCTTC.

This clonotype was observed many times. The J gene is TRBJ2-7, the V gene TRBV28; 8 nucleotides align to TRBD1. The germline CDR1 and CDR2 sequences are MDHEN and SYDVKM. There are 14 residues in the CDR3. With V trimmed by 3 bases and J by 3 bases, 4 bases remained unmatched. The CDR3 sequence: CASSLTGALYEQYF. The CDR3 coding sequence is TGTGCCAGCAGTTTGACAGGGGCCCTCTACGAGCAGTACTTC.

V is TRBV3-1 and J is TRBJ2-7; possibly TRBD2 for D (5 bases). The CDR3 runs 14 residues. Per germline, CDR1 LGHDT and CDR2 YNNKEL (reference sequence). Trimming pared 3 bases from V and 3 bases from J, leaving 12 bases between. CDR3 DNA sequence: TGTGCCAGCAGCCACCGAGGGCTTTACTACGAGCAGTACTTC. Its protein product is CASSHRGLYYEQYF.

This chain uses TRBV21-1 with TRBJ2-3; the table gives TRBD1 as D, unverified against the DNA. TRBV21-1 is annotated as a pseudogene. The CDR3 is made up of 20 amino acids. In nucleotides, the CDR3 is TGTGCCAGCAGCCCACACTCCGGGGGAGCGCCGATCGCTAGCACAGATACGCAGTATTTT. This encodes CASSPHSGGAPIASTDTQYF.

This clonotype was counted a single time. The rearrangement links TRBV10-3 to TRBJ1-2; 8 bases fit TRBD1. This CDR3 has 14 amino acids. V lost 5 bases, J lost 4 bases, and 6 bases stayed unmatched. Germline values: CDR1 ENHRY, CDR2 SYGVKD. The CDR3 here is CAISLDRVGYGYTF. For the CDR3, the DNA is TGTGCCATCAGTCTGGACAGGGTTGGCTATGGCTACACCTTC.

This clonotype was found many times. The J gene is TRBJ2-3, the V gene TRBV29-1; 12 nucleotides agree with TRBD2. Per germline, CDR1 SQVTM and CDR2 ANQGSEA. V was pared by 7 bases and J by 2 bases, with 4 bases of the junction left unmatched. CDR3 length equals 14 residues. The CDR3 DNA reads as TGCAGCGACCCTAGCGGGAGGGCCACAGATACGCAGTATTTT. As protein: CSDPSGRATDTQYF.

This chain links TRBV19 with TRBJ1-1; tentative D call: TRBD1 (5 bases). V was shortened by 9 bases and J by 4 bases, with 15 bases between the two germline ends. The CDR3 is made up of 13 amino acids. Germline-derived CDR1 and CDR2 are LNHDA and SQIVND (reference sequence). As DNA, the CDR3 is TGTGCCAGCCGCCCGGGGGGTAGCACTGAAGCTTTCTTT. Protein: CASRPGGSTEAFF.

This rearrangement joins TRBV4-2 to TRBJ2-1; 9 bases map to TRBD2. V lost 0 bases and J lost 2; bases outside the gene matches: 11. The CDR3 length is 19 residues. Germline-derived CDR1 and CDR2 are LGHNA and YNFKEQ. In DNA, the CDR3 is TGTGCCAGCAGCCAAGATACCCTCATAGCGGGAGTACCCTACAATGAGCAGTTCTTC. The encoded protein is CASSQDTLIAGVPYNEQFF.

There are a few counts of this clonotype. This chain uses TRBV3-1 with TRBJ1-6, with D unresolved. Germline V gene lookup returns CDR1 LGHDT and CDR2 YNNKEL (reference sequence). Trimming stripped 0 bases from V and 5 bases from J, with 8 bases between. The CDR3 extends over 15 amino acids. Here the CDR3 DNA reads TGTGCCAGCAGCCAAGAGGATGGGGATAATTCACCCCTCCACTTT. Translated, it gives CASSQEDGDNSPLHF.

The chain employs TRBV19 and TRBJ2-3; 7 bases map to TRBD1. This CDR3 comprises 15 residues. V shed 5 bases, J shed 1 base, and the junction held 6 bases outside the gene matches. Germline CDR1 LNHDA, CDR2 SQIVND (reference sequence). The DNA for the CDR3 is TGTGCCAGTAGTCGGTACGGGACAGGCACAGATACGCAGTATTTT. As protein: CASSRYGTGTDTQYF.

The rearrangement joins TRBV6-6 to TRBJ2-1; D might be TRBD1 (6 bases). V shed 5 bases and J shed 8 bases, with 22 bases lying between them. Germline CDR1 reads MNHNY; CDR2 reads SVGAGI (reference sequence). CDR3 length equals 16 residues. In nucleotides, the CDR3 is TGTGCCAGCAGTCCAAGGGGTCAGGGGCGGAAAGATGAGCAGTTCTTC. Its protein is CASSPRGQGRKDEQFF.

This clonotype has just a few counts. The rearrangement links TRBV21-1 to TRBJ2-7. TRBV21-1 counts as a pseudogene. This CDR3 contains 14 residues. CDR3 DNA: TGTGCCAGCAGCAAGGCTAGCTACTCCTACGAGCAGTACTTC. Its translation: CASSKASYSYEQYF.

This chain connects TRBV2 to TRBJ2-1; 12 bases map to TRBD2. The germline gives CDR1 SNHLY, CDR2 FYNNEI. V gave up 6 bases and J gave up 5 bases; unmatched junction bases: 11. The CDR3 contains 17 residues. This CDR3 is CASRGQTSGRNHNEQFF. The CDR3 coding sequence is TGTGCCAGCAGGGGCCAGACTAGCGGGAGAAACCACAATGAGCAGTTCTTC.

This clonotype came up a few times. A read error may account for a junction end that differs from germline. This chain links TRBV7-9 with TRBJ2-1; D is uncertain. In germline, CDR1 is SEHNR, CDR2 FQNEAQ (reference sequence). The CDR3 is made up of 17 amino acids. The CDR3: CASSVALYRDSYNEQFF. In DNA, the CDR3 is TGTGCCAGCAGCGTAGCCCTCTATCGAGACTCCTACAATGAGCAGTTCTTC.

Remarks on this clonotype: A read error may produce the germline difference seen at one junction end. The chain uses TRBV12-3 or TRBV12-4 and TRBJ2-5; 8 positions agree with TRBD1. This CDR3 has 13 residues. The CDR3 sequence: CASSGQGGYEQCF. CDR3 bases: TGTGCCAGCAGTGGACAGGGAGGTTACGAGCAGTGCTTC.

In its sample, this clonotype was seen a few times. V usage is TRBV2 and J usage is TRBJ1-4, with D possibly being TRBD1 (5 bases). The CDR3 runs to 14 residues. The V end was cut by 6 bases, the J end by 7 bases, with 15 bases between. The germline gives CDR1 SNHLY, CDR2 FYNNEI. For the CDR3, the DNA is TGTGCCAGCAGGGAGACAGCCTGGAGTGAAAAACTGTTTTTT. This sequence encodes CASRETAWSEKLFF.

CDR3 sequence (DNA): TGTGCCAGCAGTATGGCCGGGACAACTTTGAACACTGAAGCTTTCTTT. This encodes CASSMAGTTLNTEAFF. This sequence joins TRBV28 and TRBJ1-1, with a weak D call TRBD1 (6 bases). This CDR3 is 16 amino acids long. V lost 5 bases to trimming and J lost 0 bases, with 16 bases between them. Germline V CDR1 and CDR2: MDHEN, SYDVKM.

This clonotype was counted between two and nine times. J is TRBJ2-3 and V is TRBV6-6, with D uncertain. This CDR3 is built from 14 residues. Germline-derived CDR1 and CDR2 are MNHNY and SVGAGI (reference sequence). V was clipped by 7 bases and J by 0 bases, with 11 bases between them. CDR3: CASTRATSTDTQYF. The CDR3 DNA is TGTGCCAGCACCCGGGCAACTAGCACAGATACGCAGTATTTT.

V gene TRBV25-1 combines with J gene TRBJ1-5; a weak D match, TRBD1 (6 bases). Germline CDR1 is MGHDK and CDR2 is SYGVNS. The ends were cut back, 6 bases at V and 7 bases at J, with 13 bases in the middle. CDR3 length: 13 amino acids. CDR3 nucleotide sequence: TGTGCCAGCAGCCCAGGACAGCCACAGCCCCAGCATTTT. Protein: CASSPGQPQPQHF.

This rearrangement joins TRBV20-1 to TRBJ2-3, with unresolved D. The CDR3 totals 10 residues. Trimming pared 0 bases from V and 10 bases from J, leaving 5 bases between. Looked up from germline, CDR1 is DFQATT and CDR2 is SNEGSKA (reference sequence). The CDR3: CSARDQPQYF. The CDR3 DNA is TGCAGTGCTAGAGATCAGCCGCAGTATTTT.

This clonotype appeared a few times. The genes are TRBV10-3 and TRBJ2-1; 13 positions agree with TRBD2. J gave up 10 bases and V 7 bases, and 16 bases lay outside the gene matches. Germline CDR1 is ENHRY and CDR2 is SYGVKD. The CDR3 contains 17 residues. The CDR3 spells CAIKGRKGLAGVEEQFF. The CDR3 DNA is TGTGCCATCAAGGGCCGGAAAGGACTAGCGGGAGTAGAGGAGCAGTTCTTC.

The rearrangement uses TRBV28 and TRBJ2-7; tentative D call: TRBD2 (6 bases). Germline CDR1 reads MDHEN; CDR2 reads SYDVKM. Trimming stripped 1 base from V and 5 bases from J, with 12 bases between. This CDR3 is built from 14 residues. The chain's CDR3 is CASSLSGSSNEQYF. The CDR3 nucleotides are TGTGCCAGCAGTTTATCCGGGAGTAGCAACGAGCAGTACTTC. Drawing the rest from reference TRBV28 and TRBJ2-7, the complete variable domain is DVKVTQSSRYLVKRTGEKVFLECVQDMDHENMFWYRQDPGLGLRLIYFSYDVKMKEKGDIPEGYSVSREKKERFSLILESASTNQTSMYLCASSLSGSSNEQYFGPGTRLTVT.

The J gene is TRBJ2-7, the V gene TRBV5-5, with TRBD1 matching 8 bases. There are 15 residues in the CDR3. The V gene's germline CDR1 is SGHKS and CDR2 YYEKEE (reference sequence). Trimming took 5 bases from V and 3 from J; bases not matched to a gene: 10. Here the CDR3 reads CASRNTGTGLYEQYF. DNA for the CDR3: TGTGCCAGCAGGAATACCGGGACAGGCCTCTACGAGCAGTACTTC.